This TCR beta chain is from a study of shared clonotypes between healthy human individuals. Broader study findings: What limited the represented genetic and exposure-history diversity was the small number of donors. Researchers sampled only blood; tissue repertoires likely differ. It was the non-shared clonotypes that had lower generation probabilities than clonotypes shared by all four donors.

Replicate PCRs run on sorted subsets employed approximately 0.2 ug DNA, around 31,000 T cell genomes. Repertoires were generated with immunoSEQ multiplex PCR, while TCRdb's copy carries only in-frame clones and drops some. The sample shows almost 700,000 clones, around 90% of them seen only once. In the naive CD8 group, cells lacked CD45RO and were positively selected for CCR7, so terminally differentiated effector memory CD45RA+ cells were left out. V shed 5 bases and J shed 4 bases, with 21 bases lying between them. The germline gives CDR1 SGHAT, CDR2 FQNNGV. The CDR3 consists of 17 residues. Of note for this clone: The target antigen is unknown.

The source material was naive CD8+ T cells sorted from blood. V gene TRBV11-2 combines with J gene TRBJ2-1; D perhaps matches TRBD1 (6 bases). This sequence was found in a man aged 30 to 39 in good health. The DNA for the CDR3 is TGTGCCAGCAGCCCGCCCCCCACAGGGTGGGAATACAATGAGCAGTTCTTC. Translation: CASSPPPTGWEYNEQFF. Looking up the rest from reference TRBV11-2 and TRBJ2-1 gives the full variable domain: EAGVAQSPRYKIIEKRQSVAFWCNPISGHATLYWYQQILGQGPKLLIQFQNNGVVDDSQLPKDRFSAERLKGVDSTLKIQPAKLEDSAVYLCASSPPPTGWEYNEQFFGPGTRLTVL.